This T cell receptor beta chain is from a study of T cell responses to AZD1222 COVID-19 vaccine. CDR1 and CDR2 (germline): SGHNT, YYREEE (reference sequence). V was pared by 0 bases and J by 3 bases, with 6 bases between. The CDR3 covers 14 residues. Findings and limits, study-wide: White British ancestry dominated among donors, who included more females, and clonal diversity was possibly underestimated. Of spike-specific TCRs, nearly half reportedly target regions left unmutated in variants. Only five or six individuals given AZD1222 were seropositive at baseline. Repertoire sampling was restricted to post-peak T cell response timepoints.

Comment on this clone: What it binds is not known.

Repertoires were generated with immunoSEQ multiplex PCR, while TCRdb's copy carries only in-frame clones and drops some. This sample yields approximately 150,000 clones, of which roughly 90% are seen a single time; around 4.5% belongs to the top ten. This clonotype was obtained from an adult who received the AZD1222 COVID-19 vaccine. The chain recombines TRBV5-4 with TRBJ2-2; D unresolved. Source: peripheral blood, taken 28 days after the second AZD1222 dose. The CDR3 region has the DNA TGTGCCAGCAGCTTGGAGCTCCACACCGGGGAGCTGTTTTTT. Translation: CASSLELHTGELFF. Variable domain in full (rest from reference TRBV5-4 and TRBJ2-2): ETGVTQSPTHLIKTRGQQVTLRCSSQSGHNTVSWYQQALGQGPQFIFQYYREEENGRGNFPPRFSGLQFPNYSSELNVNALELDDSALYLCASSLELHTGELFFGEGSRLTVL.